Here is one TCR beta chain with its context. Its antigen remains unknown. Germline V lookup: CDR1 SGHDT, CDR2 YYEEEE. The CDR3 totals 8 residues. The ends were cut back, 6 bases at V and 15 bases at J, with 8 bases in the middle. This sample was included in a study of radiotherapy plus CTLA-4 blockade in lung cancer. Study-wide background: An objective response was seen in around 19% of patients, and disease control in 25% to 40%.

With ipilimumab providing CTLA-4 blockade, focal radiation was administered to patients who had chemo-refractory metastatic non-small-cell lung cancer. General study points: Reports state that early shifts in blood T cell clones, with interferon-beta, best predicted response.

Produced via immunoSEQ multiplex PCR; TCRdb's table is partial and in-frame only. The data show 24,000 or so clones, 73% seen once. The chain uses TRBV5-6 and TRBJ2-3; the D is unclear. The origin of this receptor is a human donor with non-small cell lung cancer who had stable disease on radiotherapy plus ipilimumab. The specimen comprised peripheral blood, sampled from a patient treated with radiotherapy plus ipilimumab. The chain's CDR3 is CASTGPYF. DNA for the CDR3: TGTGCCAGCACCGGGCCATATTTT.